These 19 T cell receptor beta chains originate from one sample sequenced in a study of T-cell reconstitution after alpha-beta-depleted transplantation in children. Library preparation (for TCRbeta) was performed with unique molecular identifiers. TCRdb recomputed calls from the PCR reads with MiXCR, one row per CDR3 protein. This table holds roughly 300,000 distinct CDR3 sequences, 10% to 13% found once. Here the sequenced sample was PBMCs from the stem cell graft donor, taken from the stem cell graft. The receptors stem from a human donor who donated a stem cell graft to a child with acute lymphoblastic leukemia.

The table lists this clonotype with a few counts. CDR3 nucleotide sequence: TGTGCCAGCAGTTCTCAGCCGCGGGGCGGTGGCTACACCTTC. Protein product: CASSSQPRGGGYTF. The J gene is TRBJ1-2, the V gene TRBV28; tentatively, D is TRBD1 (5 bases). Trimming shortened V by 4 bases and J by 7 bases, and 16 bases separated the two germline ends. The CDR3 sequence is 14 residues long. Germline CDR1 MDHEN, CDR2 SYDVKM.

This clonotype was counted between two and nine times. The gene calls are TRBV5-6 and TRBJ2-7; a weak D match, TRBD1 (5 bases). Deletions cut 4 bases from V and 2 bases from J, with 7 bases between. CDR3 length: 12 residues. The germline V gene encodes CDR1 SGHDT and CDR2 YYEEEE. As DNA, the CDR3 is TGTGCCAGCAGCGACAGTACCTACGAGCAGTACTTC. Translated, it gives CASSDSTYEQYF.

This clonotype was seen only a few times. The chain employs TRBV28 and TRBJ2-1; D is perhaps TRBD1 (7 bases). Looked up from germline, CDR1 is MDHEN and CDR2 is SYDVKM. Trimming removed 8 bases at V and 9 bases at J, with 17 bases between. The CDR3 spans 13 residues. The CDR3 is CASEPPGGLEQFF. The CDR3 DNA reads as TGTGCCAGCGAACCTCCAGGGGGGCTTGAGCAGTTCTTC.

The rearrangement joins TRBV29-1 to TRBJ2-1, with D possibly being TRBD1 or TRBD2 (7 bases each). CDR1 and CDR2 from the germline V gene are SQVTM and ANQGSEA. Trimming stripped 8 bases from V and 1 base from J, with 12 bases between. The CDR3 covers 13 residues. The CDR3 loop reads CSMQGGSYNEQFF. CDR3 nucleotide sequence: TGCAGCATGCAGGGGGGGTCCTACAATGAGCAGTTCTTC.

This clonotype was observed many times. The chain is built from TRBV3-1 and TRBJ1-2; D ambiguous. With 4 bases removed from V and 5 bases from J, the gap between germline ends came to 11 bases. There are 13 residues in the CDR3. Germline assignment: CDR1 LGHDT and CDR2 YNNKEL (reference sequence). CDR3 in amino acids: CASSREGKYGYTF. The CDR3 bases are TGTGCCAGCAGCCGAGAGGGAAAGTATGGCTACACCTTC. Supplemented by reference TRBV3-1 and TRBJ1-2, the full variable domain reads DTAVSQTPKYLVTQMGNDKSIKCEQNLGHDTMYWYKQDSKKFLKIMFSYNNKELIINETVPNRFSPKSPDKAHLNLHINSLELGDSAVYFCASSREGKYGYTFGSGTRLTVV.

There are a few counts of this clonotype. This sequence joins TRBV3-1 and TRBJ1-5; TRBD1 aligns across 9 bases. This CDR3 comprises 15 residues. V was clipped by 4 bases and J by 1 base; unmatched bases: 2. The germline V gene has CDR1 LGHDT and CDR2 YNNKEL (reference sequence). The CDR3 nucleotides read TGTGCCAGCAGCCCACAGGGGGCGAGCAATCAGCCCCAGCATTTT. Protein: CASSPQGASNQPQHF.

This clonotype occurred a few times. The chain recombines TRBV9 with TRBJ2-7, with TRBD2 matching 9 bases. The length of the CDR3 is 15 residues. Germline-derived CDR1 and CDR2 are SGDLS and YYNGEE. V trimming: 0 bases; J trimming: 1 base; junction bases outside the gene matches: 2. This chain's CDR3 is CASSVDLAGSYEQYF. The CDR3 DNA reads TGTGCCAGCAGCGTAGACCTAGCGGGATCCTACGAGCAGTACTTC. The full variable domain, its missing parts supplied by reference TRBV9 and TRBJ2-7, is DSGVTQTPKHLITATGQRVTLRCSPRSGDLSVYWYQQSLDQGLQFLIQYYNGEERAKGNILERFSAQQFPDLHSELNLSSLELGDSALYFCASSVDLAGSYEQYFGPGTRLTVT.

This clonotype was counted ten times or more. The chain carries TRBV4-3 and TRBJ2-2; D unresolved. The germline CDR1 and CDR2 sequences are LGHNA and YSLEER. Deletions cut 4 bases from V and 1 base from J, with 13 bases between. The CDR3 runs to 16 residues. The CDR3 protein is CASSPNHEVNTGELFF. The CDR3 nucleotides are TGCGCCAGCAGCCCCAACCATGAGGTGAACACCGGGGAGCTGTTTTTT.

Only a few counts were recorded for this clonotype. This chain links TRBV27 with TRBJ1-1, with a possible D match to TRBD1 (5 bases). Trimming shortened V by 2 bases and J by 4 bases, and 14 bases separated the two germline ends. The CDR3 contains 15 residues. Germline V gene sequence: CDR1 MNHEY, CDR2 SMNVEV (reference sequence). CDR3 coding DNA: TGTGCCAGCAGTTTAGGCCCTGGGGGGGGCACTGAAGCTTTCTTT. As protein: CASSLGPGGGTEAFF.

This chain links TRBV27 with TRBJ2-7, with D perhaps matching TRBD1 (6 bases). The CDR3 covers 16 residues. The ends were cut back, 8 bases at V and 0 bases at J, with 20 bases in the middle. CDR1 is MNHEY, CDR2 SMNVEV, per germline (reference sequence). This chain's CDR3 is CASAPPLGTSSYEQYF. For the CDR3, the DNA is TGTGCCAGCGCCCCCCCTCTCGGGACATCCTCCTACGAGCAGTACTTC.

CDR3 nucleotide sequence: TGTGCCAGCCCCACCTCCAGGGAAGCGGGAGAATCAGATACGCAGTATTTT. Encoded protein: CASPTSREAGESDTQYF. V and J are TRBV7-2 and TRBJ2-3, with TRBD2 identical over 8 bases. CDR3 size: 17 residues. V was clipped by 8 bases and J by 4 bases; unmatched bases: 17. Per the germline V gene, CDR1 is SGHTA and CDR2 is FQGNSA.

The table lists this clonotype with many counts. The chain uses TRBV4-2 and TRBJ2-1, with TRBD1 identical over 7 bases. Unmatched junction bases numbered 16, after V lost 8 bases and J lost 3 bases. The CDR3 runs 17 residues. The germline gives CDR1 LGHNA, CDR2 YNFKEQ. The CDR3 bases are TGTGCCAGCTATAACATTCACAGGGGAAGTAACTACAATGAGCAGTTCTTC. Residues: CASYNIHRGSNYNEQFF.

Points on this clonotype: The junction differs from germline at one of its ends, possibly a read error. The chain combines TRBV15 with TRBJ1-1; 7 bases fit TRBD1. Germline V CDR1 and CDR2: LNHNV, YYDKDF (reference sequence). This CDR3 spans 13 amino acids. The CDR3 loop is CSFRTGMNTEAFF. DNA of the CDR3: TGCTCATTTCGGACAGGTATGAACACTGAAGCTTTCTTT.

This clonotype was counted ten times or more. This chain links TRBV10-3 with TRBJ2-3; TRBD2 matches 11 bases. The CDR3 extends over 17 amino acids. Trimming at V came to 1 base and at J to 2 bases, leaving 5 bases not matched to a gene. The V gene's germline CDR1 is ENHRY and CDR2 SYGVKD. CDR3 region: CAISELLGLAVTDTQYF. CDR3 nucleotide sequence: TGTGCCATCAGTGAGTTATTGGGACTAGCGGTCACAGATACGCAGTATTTT.

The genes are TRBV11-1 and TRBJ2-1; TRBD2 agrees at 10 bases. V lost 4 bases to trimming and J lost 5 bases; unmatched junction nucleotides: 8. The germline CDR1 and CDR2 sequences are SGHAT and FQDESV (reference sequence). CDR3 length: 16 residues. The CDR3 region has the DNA TGTGCCAGCAGCTCCGACGGGACTAGCGCCAACAATGAGCAGTTCTTC. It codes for CASSSDGTSANNEQFF.

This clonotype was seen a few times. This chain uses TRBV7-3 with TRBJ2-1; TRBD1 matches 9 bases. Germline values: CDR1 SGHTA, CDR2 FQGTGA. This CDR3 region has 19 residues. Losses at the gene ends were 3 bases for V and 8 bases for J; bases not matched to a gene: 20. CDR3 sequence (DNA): TGTGCCAGCAGCTTTAGAAACCGGGACAGGGATTTCCGGCCCCATGAGCAGTTCTTC. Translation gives CASSFRNRDRDFRPHEQFF.

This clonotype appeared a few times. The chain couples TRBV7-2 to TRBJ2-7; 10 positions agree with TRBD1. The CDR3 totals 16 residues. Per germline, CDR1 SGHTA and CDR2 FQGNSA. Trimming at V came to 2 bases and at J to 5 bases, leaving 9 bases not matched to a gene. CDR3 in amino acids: CASSLTPGQGIDEQYF. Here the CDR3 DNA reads TGTGCCAGCAGCTTAACCCCGGGACAGGGGATCGACGAGCAGTACTTC.

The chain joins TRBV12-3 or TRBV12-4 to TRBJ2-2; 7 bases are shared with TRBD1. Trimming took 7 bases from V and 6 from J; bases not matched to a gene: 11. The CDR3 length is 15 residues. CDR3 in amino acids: CASIKGGARSGELFF. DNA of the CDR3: TGTGCCAGCATCAAAGGGGGCGCCCGGTCCGGGGAGCTGTTTTTT.

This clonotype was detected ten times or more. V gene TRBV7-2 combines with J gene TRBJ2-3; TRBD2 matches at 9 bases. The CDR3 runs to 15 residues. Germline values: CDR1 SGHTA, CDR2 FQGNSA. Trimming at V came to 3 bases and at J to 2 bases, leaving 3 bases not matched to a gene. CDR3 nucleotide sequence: TGTGCCAGCAGCTTTACTAGCGGGTTCACAGATACGCAGTATTTT. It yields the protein CASSFTSGFTDTQYF.